Listed below are T cell receptor beta chains from one sample, sequenced in a study of blood T cell repertoires in COVID-19. TCRdb keeps only in-frame clones here, not all; method: immunoSEQ multiplex PCR. Of about 170,000 clones in the sample, approximately 90% are singletons; the top ten hold roughly 2%. What was sequenced was peripheral blood. All receptors derive from a man aged 50-60 years who had recovered from COVID-19. Each CDR3 is given with its conserved first and last residue. D genes are given only for firm matches. Not every row has a clone size; where given, it reads once, few, many or a size class.

CASSLTGGYGYTF,TGTGCCAGCAGCTTGACCGGGGGCTATGGCTACACCTTC,NA,TRBJ1-2,NA,TRBV7-8
CATTTLGGPTGELFF,TGTGCCACCACGACATTGGGAGGGCCCACCGGGGAGCTGTTTTTT,NA,TRBJ2-2,TRBD2,TRBV27
CASSLGQLNEQFF,TGCGCCAGCAGCTTGGGGCAGTTGAATGAGCAGTTCTTC,NA,TRBJ2-1,NA,TRBV5-1
CSSITGSSYEQYF,TGCAGCTCTATTACCGGGAGCTCATACGAGCAGTACTTC,NA,TRBJ2-7,NA,TRBV29-1
CAWSVNGYEQYF,TGTGCCTGGAGTGTAAACGGCTACGAGCAGTACTTC,NA,TRBJ2-7,NA,TRBV30
CASSQVGRAGGPRDTQYF,TGCGCCAGCAGCCAAGTTGGACGAGCGGGAGGGCCAAGGGATACGCAGTATTTT,NA,TRBJ2-3,TRBD2,TRBV4-1
CASTGQGAGGSPLHF,TGTGCCAGCACGGGACAGGGGGCTGGGGGCTCACCCCTCCACTTT,NA,TRBJ1-6,TRBD1,TRBV6-5
CASSKAVSWRETQYF,TGTGCCAGCAGCAAAGCAGTCTCCTGGAGGGAGACCCAGTACTTC,NA,TRBJ2-5,NA,TRBV21-1
CASSPRSNTEAFF,TGTGCCAGCTCACCCAGGTCGAACACTGAAGCTTTCTTT,NA,TRBJ1-1,NA,TRBV18
CASSESSYEQYF,TGTGCCAGCAGTGAGAGCTCCTACGAGCAGTACTTC,NA,TRBJ2-7,NA,TRBV6-1
CASSTTGVGTDTQYF,TGTGCCAGTAGTACGACAGGGGTCGGCACAGATACGCAGTATTTT,NA,TRBJ2-3,TRBD1,TRBV19
CASRGLVYTGELFF,TGTGCCAGCAGAGGACTAGTCTACACCGGGGAGCTGTTTTTT,NA,TRBJ2-2,TRBD2,TRBV28
CASRNGGSQNTGELFF,TGCGCCAGCAGAAATGGGGGCAGCCAGAACACCGGGGAGCTGTTTTTT,NA,TRBJ2-2,NA,TRBV5-1
CASSLERDRASGGYTF,TGCGCCAGCAGCTTGGAGAGGGACAGGGCCTCCGGGGGCTACACCTTC,NA,TRBJ1-2,TRBD1,TRBV5-1
CATRPGAGGGGKNIQYF,TGTGCCACCCGCCCCGGTGCGGGAGGGGGTGGCAAAAACATTCAGTACTTC,once,TRBJ2-4,TRBD2,TRBV19
CASSYPGLADLYNEQFF,TGTGCCAGCAGTTACCCCGGACTAGCGGACTTATACAATGAGCAGTTCTTC,NA,TRBJ2-1,TRBD2,TRBV6-2/TRBV6-3
CAWRPPGNYGYTF,TGTGCCTGGAGACCCCCCGGGAACTATGGCTACACCTTC,NA,TRBJ1-2,NA,TRBV30
CASSLAGGGETQYF,TGTGCCAGCAGTTTAGCGGGCGGCGGGGAGACCCAGTACTTC,NA,TRBJ2-5,TRBD2,TRBV5-6
CASRVGGNQETQYF,TGTGCCAGCAGAGTGGGGGGGAACCAAGAGACCCAGTACTTC,NA,TRBJ2-5,TRBD2,TRBV6-5
CASSARGQVLSTGELFF,TGTGCCAGCAGCGCGAGGGGACAGGTCCTTTCCACCGGGGAGCTGTTTTTT,once,TRBJ2-2,TRBD1,TRBV9
CASREGVGTGKGSGYTF,TGTGCCAGCAGAGAGGGGGTCGGGACAGGGAAAGGGTCGGGCTACACCTTC,NA,TRBJ1-2,TRBD1,TRBV7-8
CASSPPGADTQYF,TGTGCCAGCAGTCCGCCCGGGGCAGATACGCAGTATTTT,NA,TRBJ2-3,NA,TRBV6-1
CASSQGQGVNYGYTF,TGCGCCAGCAGCCAAGGACAGGGCGTAAACTATGGCTACACCTTC,many,TRBJ1-2,TRBD1,TRBV4-1
CASRELGGAETQYF,TGTGCCAGCAGAGAGCTGGGTGGGGCGGAGACCCAGTACTTC,NA,TRBJ2-5,NA,TRBV11-1
CASSPGHMQETQYF,TGTGCCAGCAGCCCAGGACACATGCAAGAGACCCAGTACTTC,few,TRBJ2-5,NA,TRBV5-4
CASKGLTSEETQYF,TGTGCCAGCAAGGGACTAACTAGCGAAGAGACCCAGTACTTC,NA,TRBJ2-5,TRBD2,TRBV6-5
CASSVWDNSYEQYF,TGTGCCAGCAGCGTATGGGACAACTCCTACGAGCAGTACTTC,NA,TRBJ2-7,NA,TRBV9
CASSKLAGQKNTGELFF,TGCGCCAGCAGCAAACTAGCGGGACAGAAGAACACCGGGGAGCTGTTTTTT,NA,TRBJ2-2,TRBD2,TRBV5-1
CASSLGGSSGNTIYF,TGTGCCAGCAGTCTGGGGGGGAGCTCTGGAAACACCATATATTTT,NA,TRBJ1-3,NA,TRBV28
CSVERGGDEKLFF,TGCAGCGTTGAAAGGGGTGGGGATGAAAAACTGTTTTTT,NA,TRBJ1-4,NA,TRBV29-1
CASSSSSRGNTGELFF,TGTGCCAGCAGCTCCTCATCCAGGGGGAACACCGGGGAGCTGTTTTTT,few,TRBJ2-2,NA,TRBV7-8
CAWSVRRGGYGYTF,TGTGCCTGGAGTGTACGCAGGGGCGGGTATGGCTACACCTTC,NA,TRBJ1-2,NA,TRBV30
CASSVATTRFSGNTIYF,TGTGCCAGCAGCGTAGCGACAACTCGGTTCTCTGGAAACACCATATATTTT,NA,TRBJ1-3,NA,TRBV9
CASSLGGQKNTEAFF,TGTGCCAGCAGCTTAGGGGGCCAAAAGAACACTGAAGCTTTCTTT,NA,TRBJ1-1,NA,TRBV7-2
CASSTGGRGEQFF,TGTGCCAGCAGTACAGGGGGCAGGGGTGAGCAGTTCTTC,NA,TRBJ2-1,TRBD1,TRBV28
CASSQDSWGQGPNLGGANVLTF,TGTGCCAGCAGCCAAGATTCCTGGGGACAGGGCCCTAACTTAGGTGGGGCCAACGTCCTGACTTTC,NA,TRBJ2-6,TRBD1,TRBV14
CASSSQGARETQYF,TGTGCCAGCAGCTCACAGGGGGCTAGGGAGACCCAGTACTTC,NA,TRBJ2-5,TRBD1,TRBV7-8